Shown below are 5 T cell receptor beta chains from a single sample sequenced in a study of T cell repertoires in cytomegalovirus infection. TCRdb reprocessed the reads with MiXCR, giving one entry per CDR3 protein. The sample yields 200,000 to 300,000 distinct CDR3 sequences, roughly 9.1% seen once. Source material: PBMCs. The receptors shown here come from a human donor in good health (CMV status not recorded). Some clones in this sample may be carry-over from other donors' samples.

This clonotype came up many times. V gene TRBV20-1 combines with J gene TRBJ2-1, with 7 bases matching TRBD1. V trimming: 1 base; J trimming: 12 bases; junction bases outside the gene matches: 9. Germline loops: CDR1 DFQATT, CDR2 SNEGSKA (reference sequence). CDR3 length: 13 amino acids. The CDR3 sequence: CSARGQGDVGQFF. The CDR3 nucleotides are TGCAGTGCTAGAGGGCAGGGGGACGTAGGGCAGTTCTTC.

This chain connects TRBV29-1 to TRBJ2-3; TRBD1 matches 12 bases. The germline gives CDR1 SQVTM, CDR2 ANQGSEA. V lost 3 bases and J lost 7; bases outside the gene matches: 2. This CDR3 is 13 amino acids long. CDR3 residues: CSVEGTGGNTQYF. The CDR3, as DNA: TGCAGCGTTGAGGGGACAGGGGGCAATACGCAGTATTTT.

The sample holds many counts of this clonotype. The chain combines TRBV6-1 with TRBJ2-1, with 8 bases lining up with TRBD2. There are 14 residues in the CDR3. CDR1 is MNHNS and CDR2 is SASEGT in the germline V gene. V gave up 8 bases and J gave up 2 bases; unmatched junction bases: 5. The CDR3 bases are TGTGCCAGCGAGGGAGCGGGAGCCTACAATGAGCAGTTCTTC. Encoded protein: CASEGAGAYNEQFF.

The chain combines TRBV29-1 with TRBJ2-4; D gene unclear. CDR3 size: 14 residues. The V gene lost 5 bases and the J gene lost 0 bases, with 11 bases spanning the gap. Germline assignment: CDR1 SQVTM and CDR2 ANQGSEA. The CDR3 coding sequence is TGCAGCGTTTTGGGTGAACTAGCCAAAAACATTCAGTACTTC. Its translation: CSVLGELAKNIQYF.

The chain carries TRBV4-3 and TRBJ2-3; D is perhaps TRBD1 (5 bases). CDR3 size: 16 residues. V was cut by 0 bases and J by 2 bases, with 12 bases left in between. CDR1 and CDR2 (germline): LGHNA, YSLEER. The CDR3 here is CASSQEGAGNTDTQYF. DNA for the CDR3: TGCGCCAGCAGCCAAGAAGGGGCAGGAAACACAGATACGCAGTATTTT.